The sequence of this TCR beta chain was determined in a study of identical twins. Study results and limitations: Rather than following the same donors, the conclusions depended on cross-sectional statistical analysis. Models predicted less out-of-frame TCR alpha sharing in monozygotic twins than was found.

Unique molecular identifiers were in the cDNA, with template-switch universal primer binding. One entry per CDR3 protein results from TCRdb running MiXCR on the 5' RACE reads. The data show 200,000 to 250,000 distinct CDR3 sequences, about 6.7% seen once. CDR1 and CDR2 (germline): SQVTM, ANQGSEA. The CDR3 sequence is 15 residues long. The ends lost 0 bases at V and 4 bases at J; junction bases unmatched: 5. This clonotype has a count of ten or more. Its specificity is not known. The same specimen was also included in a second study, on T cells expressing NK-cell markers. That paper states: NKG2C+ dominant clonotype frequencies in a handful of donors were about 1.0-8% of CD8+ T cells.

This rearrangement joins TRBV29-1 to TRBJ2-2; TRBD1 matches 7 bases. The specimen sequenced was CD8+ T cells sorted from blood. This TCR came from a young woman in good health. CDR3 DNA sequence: TGCAGCGTTGAAGATGGGACAGCCGTCACCGGGGAGCTGTTTTTT. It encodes CSVEDGTAVTGELFF.